This passage covers 17 T cell receptor beta chains from one sample sequenced in a study of T cell changes during pregnancy in multiple sclerosis (dated by TCRdb to between 2018 and 2021). Libraries came from the immunoSEQ multiplex PCR assay. The clones in this table, taken by TCRdb from immuneACCESS, are in-frame only. Not every clone is retained; where verified, under half of the shortfall comes from an unresolved V gene, and the cause of the rest is unknown. For this sample the table gives around 75,000 clones, of which around 90% were detected only once. Approximately 1% of the sample belongs to the ten largest clones. The starting material was peripheral blood, obtained in the first trimester of pregnancy. The receptor source for this set is a female donor in good health, enrolled as a control in a pregnancy study.

In its sample, this clone was seen once. The DNA of the CDR3 is TGCGCCAGCAGCCTTGGCCCACAGGGCCCCGTAAGTGAAAAACTGTTTTTT. Its protein is CASSLGPQGPVSEKLFF. This rearrangement joins TRBV5-1 to TRBJ1-4; perhaps TRBD1 as D (6 bases). Trimming cost V 4 bases and J 7 bases, with 23 bases left between them. Germline lookup yields CDR1 SGHRS and CDR2 YFSETQ. The CDR3 loop spans 17 amino acids.

J is TRBJ1-1 and V is TRBV28; the match to TRBD1 covers 7 bases. This CDR3 has 13 amino acids. V gave up 7 bases and J gave up 6 bases; unmatched junction bases: 8. The V gene's germline CDR1 is MDHEN and CDR2 SYDVKM. CDR3 sequence reads: CASKEGALPEAFF. The CDR3 region has the DNA TGTGCCAGCAAGGAGGGGGCGCTGCCTGAAGCTTTCTTT.

The chain recombines TRBV5-4 with TRBJ2-5, with a possible D match to TRBD1 (6 bases). Germline V gene data show CDR1 as SGHNT and CDR2 as YYREEE (reference sequence). There are 15 residues in the CDR3. The V end was cut by 2 bases, the J end by 0 bases, with 11 bases between. Written as DNA, the CDR3 is TGTGCCAGCAGCTTCCAGGGGAAGTACCAAGAGACCCAGTACTTC. It specifies CASSFQGKYQETQYF. The complete variable domain, with remaining parts taken from reference TRBV5-4 and TRBJ2-5, reads ETGVTQSPTHLIKTRGQQVTLRCSSQSGHNTVSWYQQALGQGPQFIFQYYREEENGRGNFPPRFSGLQFPNYSSELNVNALELDDSALYLCASSFQGKYQETQYFGPGTRLLVL.

In the case of this clone: Other nucleotide sequences from this sample produce the same CDR3. This chain uses TRBV29-1 with TRBJ2-5; D possibly corresponds to TRBD1 (5 bases). The CDR3 is made up of 15 amino acids. The germline gives CDR1 SQVTM, CDR2 ANQGSEA. CDR3 residues: CRKGFPWTIQETQYF. The CDR3 nucleotides read TGCAGGAAGGGGTTTCCGTGGACGATTCAAGAGACCCAGTACTTC.

With regard to this clone: The germline gene is not matched at one end of the junction; a read error may be the cause. V is TRBV5-1 and J is TRBJ1-2, with D possibly matching TRBD1 (5 bases). Looked up from germline, CDR1 is SGHRS and CDR2 is YFSETQ. The CDR3 spans 15 residues. The CDR3 region has the DNA TGCGCCGGCAGCTTGGAGGGTCAGGGCGGCTATGGCTACACCTTC. As protein: CAGSLEGQGGYGYTF.

With regard to this clone: An end of the junction differs from the germline gene, which may be a read error. The chain carries TRBV18 and TRBJ1-1; D not resolved. Per germline, CDR1 KGHSH and CDR2 LQKENI. The CDR3 sequence is 13 residues long. The CDR3 here is CASSPSGNTEALF. For the CDR3, the DNA is TGTGCCAGCTCACCCTCGGGGAACACTGAAGCTCTCTTT.

The chain employs TRBV6-5 and TRBJ1-2; D uncertain. V was shortened by 1 base and J by 6 bases, with 12 bases between the two germline ends. The CDR3 has 14 amino acids. Germline assignment: CDR1 MNHEY and CDR2 SVGAGI. The CDR3 DNA is TGTGCCAGCAGTTACTTCGCGGGAATGGATGGCTACACCTTC. As protein: CASSYFAGMDGYTF.

The sample holds one count of this clone. The chain joins TRBV4-3 to TRBJ2-7; 11 bases map to TRBD2. Germline-derived CDR1 and CDR2 are LGHNA and YSLEER. Trimming cost V 2 bases and J 5 bases; bases outside gene matches: 5. CDR3 length: 15 residues. The CDR3 is CASSQLAGGSHEQYF. The CDR3 bases are TGCGCCAGCAGCCAACTAGCGGGAGGTTCCCACGAGCAGTACTTC.

The chain combines TRBV28 with TRBJ1-2; TRBD1 agrees at 8 bases. This CDR3 region has 14 residues. Germline loops: CDR1 MDHEN, CDR2 SYDVKM. Trimming took 3 bases from V and 8 from J; bases not matched to a gene: 8. CDR3: CASSLGRGLGGYTF. CDR3 DNA: TGTGCCAGCAGTTTGGGCAGGGGGCTAGGAGGCTACACCTTC.

The chain joins TRBV18 to TRBJ1-5, with 7 bases aligning to TRBD1. In germline, CDR1 is KGHSH, CDR2 LQKENI. V trimming: 5 bases; J trimming: 12 bases; junction bases outside the gene matches: 13. The CDR3 consists of 14 residues. The CDR3 coding sequence is TGTGCCAGCTCATCCGATGGCCGGACAGGCTACCAGCATTTT. This codes for CASSSDGRTGYQHF. The variable domain in full, completed from reference TRBV18 and TRBJ1-5, reads NAGVMQNPRHLVRRRGQEARLRCSPMKGHSHVYWYRQLPEEGLKFMVYLQKENIIDESGMPKERFSAEFPKEGPSILRIQQVVRGDSAAYFCASSSDGRTGYQHFGDGTRLSIL.

This chain connects TRBV6-1 to TRBJ1-1; 8 bases line up with TRBD1. The CDR3 contains 13 residues. Germline assignment: CDR1 MNHNS and CDR2 SASEGT. The junction had 5 bases not matched to a gene; V was cut back by 7 bases and J by 4 bases. The CDR3: CASTEDRVTEAFF. DNA of the CDR3: TGTGCCAGCACCGAGGACAGGGTCACTGAAGCTTTCTTT.

This clone was recorded only once. This chain joins TRBV2 and TRBJ2-1, with 15 bases identical to TRBD2. V lost 8 bases, J lost 0 bases, and 11 bases stayed unmatched. This CDR3 has 19 amino acids. Germline V lookup: CDR1 SNHLY, CDR2 FYNNEI. CDR3 sequence reads: CASWGGLAGGQSSYNEQFF. In nucleotides, the CDR3 is TGTGCCAGCTGGGGGGGACTAGCGGGAGGTCAAAGCTCCTACAATGAGCAGTTCTTC.

This clone was seen a single time. The chain combines TRBV7-2 with TRBJ2-5, with D unclear. Between the trimmed V and J ends, which lost 7 bases and 5 bases, there was a span of 14 bases. The CDR3 covers 13 residues. Germline loops: CDR1 SGHTA, CDR2 FQGNSA. CDR3 loop: CASNLLEEETQYF. CDR3 nucleotide sequence: TGTGCCAGCAATCTTCTTGAGGAGGAGACCCAGTACTTC.

The chain links TRBV6-5 to TRBJ1-6; 7 positions agree with TRBD1. Losses at the gene ends were 2 bases for V and 8 bases for J; bases not matched to a gene: 6. The CDR3 totals 15 residues. Germline CDR1 is MNHEY and CDR2 is SVGAGI. The CDR3 is CASSYRQGLDSPLHF. The CDR3 DNA reads TGTGCCAGCAGTTACCGACAGGGTTTGGATTCACCCCTCCACTTT.

The CDR3 nucleotides are TGTGCCTACGGGACAGGGGGCTATAAGTACTTC. This translates into CAYGTGGYKYF. This chain links TRBV30 with TRBJ2-7; 12 bases align to TRBD1. Germline lookup yields CDR1 GTSNPN and CDR2 SVGIG (reference sequence). V lost 7 bases and J lost 11; bases outside the gene matches: 6. CDR3 length: 11 residues. The variable domain in full, completed from reference TRBV30 and TRBJ2-7, reads SQTIHQWPATLVQPVGSPLSLECTVEGTSNPNLYWYRQAAGRGLQLLFYSVGIGQISSEVPQNLSASRPQDRQFILSSKKLLLSDSGFYLCAYGTGGYKYFGPGTRLTVT.

This clone was seen a handful of times. The sample carries other DNA sequences with the same CDR3. This chain uses TRBV29-1 with TRBJ1-4; 7 bases map to TRBD1. With V trimmed by 4 bases and J by 8 bases, 4 bases remained unmatched. Germline loops: CDR1 SQVTM, CDR2 ANQGSEA. The CDR3 has 12 amino acids. CDR3 sequence (DNA): TGCAGCGTTGGGACAGGACGGGAAAAACTGTTTTTT. Amino acid sequence: CSVGTGREKLFF.

The chain recombines TRBV5-4 with TRBJ2-3; 8 bases fit TRBD2. Germline V lookup: CDR1 SGHNT, CDR2 YYREEE (reference sequence). V lost 3 bases to trimming and J lost 5 bases; unmatched junction nucleotides: 5. The CDR3 runs to 14 residues. The CDR3 sequence: CASSYRTSRDTQYF. CDR3 DNA: TGTGCCAGCAGCTATAGGACTAGCCGAGATACGCAGTATTTT.